Included here is one T cell receptor beta chain sequence, with context. Its recognized antigen is unknown. Qualities for individual bases were not recorded, and no much larger clone is one base off. This sample was included in a study of cytomegalovirus exposure and HLA in healthy donors (dated by TCRdb to 2017 to 2019). Context from the whole study: A later analysis indicated that the roughly 130 validation repertoires were generated on the platform also employed for the 700 or so repertoires of the first cohort. To predict cytomegalovirus infection status, the study combined high-throughput TCR immunosequencing, statistical association of individual TCRs with disease status, and machine learning. In addition to the first cohort of around 670 subjects, a separate validation cohort of 120 different subjects was used. The study aimed to test whether signatures of past pathogen exposure could be identified by cataloging public T cell receptors.

General findings and caveats noted by the study authors: Most TCR sequences were observed very rarely across donors, whereas some public TCRs were present in many individuals. The classifier was reported to diagnose cytomegalovirus status with high specificity and sensitivity in both the original and validation cohorts. In vitro tests confirmed that a few of the cytomegalovirus-associated TCR beta chains recognize cytomegalovirus antigens. The study listed approximately 160 TCR beta chains as associated with cytomegalovirus. According to the authors, the approach could potentially be generalized to other disease states and immunological phenotypes. Subsequent analysis determined that TCRs grouped into clusters in the first cohort also showed a tendency toward co-occurrence across the roughly 110 validation repertoires, and 85% to 95% of cluster scores exceeded 0. A later analysis had no HLA typing for the validation cohort, so co-occurrence there was scored across all 110 or so repertoires.

The germline V gene gives CDR1 as SGHRS and CDR2 as YFSETQ. Ends trimmed: V by 4 bases, J by 4 bases; bases unmatched to a gene: 8. The CDR3 starts with the cysteine, ends with the phenylalanine, and has 15 residues. The entry retains the CDR3 DNA only, 45 bases that are in frame from base 1. The receptor library was made with the immunoSEQ multiplex PCR assay. The source study handled its data this way. To diagnose cytomegalovirus status from the catalog of TCR beta chain sequences, a statistical classification framework was built. TCRdb provides this immuneACCESS table in a form limited to in-frame rearrangements. Some clones are lacking; in checked studies, under half of them reflect an unresolved V gene, and why the rest are absent is not known. The V and J calls and clone size come from that table; D and trimming were worked out from the DNA. In this sample the table shows about 180,000 clones, 86% of which occur a single time. The top ten hold approximately 2.5% of the sample.

Separate from the roughly 700-subject first cohort, the validation cohort of roughly 110 subjects was the group to which the donors belonged. The V gene is TRBV5-1 and the J gene is TRBJ1-3, with 7 central nucleotides matching TRBD1. Sequencing input: PBMCs. The origin of this receptor is a man aged 18-30 years in good health and CMV-seropositive. At the DNA level, the sequence is TGCGCCAGCAGCCCGACAGGGAATCGAGGAAACACCATATATTTT. It codes for CASSPTGNRGNTIYF.